The 10 T cell receptor beta chains below come from one sample, sequenced in a study of cytotoxic CD8 clonotypes in ibrutinib-treated CLL. Clones were read by immunoSEQ multiplex PCR, and TCRdb kept only the in-frame ones, dropping some. The sample includes tens of thousands of clones, 60% to 70% of them seen just once. The specimen comprised PBMCs, sampled after 24 months of ibrutinib treatment. The receptors were gathered from a human donor with chronic lymphocytic leukemia.

The J gene is TRBJ2-2, the V gene TRBV14; D unclear. The CDR3 spans 14 residues. Trimming cost V 11 bases and J 0 bases, with 13 bases left between them. CDR1 and CDR2 (germline): SGHDN, FVKESK. The CDR3 DNA follows: TGTGCCCTTTCGACCGGACCGAACACCGGGGAGCTGTTTTTT. It yields the protein CALSTGPNTGELFF. The variable domain in full, with the rest retrieved from reference TRBV14 and TRBJ2-2, is EAGVTQFPSHSVIEKGQTVTLRCDPISGHDNLYWYRRVMGKEIKFLLHFVKESKQDESGMPNNRFLAERTGGTYSTLKVQPAELEDSGVYFCALSTGPNTGELFFGEGSRLTVL.

This clone was recorded once. The J gene is TRBJ2-6, the V gene TRBV2; a weak D match, TRBD2 (6 bases). Germline assignment: CDR1 SNHLY and CDR2 FYNNEI. The V and J ends lost 7 bases and 2 bases respectively, with 9 bases between them. The CDR3 has 14 amino acids. The DNA for the CDR3 is TGTGCCAGCATGAGGGAGGCTGGGGCCAACGTCCTGACTTTC. Translated, it gives CASMREAGANVLTF.

The V and J genes are TRBV10-3 and TRBJ1-2, with 10 bases identical to TRBD1. V gave up 6 bases and J gave up 8 bases; unmatched junction bases: 6. The CDR3 spans 13 residues. CDR1 is ENHRY and CDR2 is SYGVKD in the germline V gene. The CDR3 reads CAIRAGTGEGYTF. The CDR3 bases are TGTGCCATCAGAGCTGGGACAGGGGAAGGCTACACCTTC.

The rearrangement uses TRBV7-8 and TRBJ2-7, with 9 bases aligning to TRBD1. V shed 5 bases and J 7 bases; nucleotides not matched to a gene: 12. This CDR3 is built from 15 residues. Germline V gene lookup returns CDR1 SGHVS and CDR2 FQNEAQ. CDR3 amino acids: CASSAAGTGLGEQYF. CDR3 bases: TGTGCCAGCAGCGCCGCCGGGACAGGGTTGGGTGAGCAGTACTTC. The full variable domain, rest sourced from reference TRBV7-8 and TRBJ2-7, is GAGVSQSPRYKVAKRGQDVALRCDPISGHVSLFWYQQALGQGPEFLTYFQNEAQLDKSGLPSDRFFAERPEGSVSTLKIQRTQQEDSAVYLCASSAAGTGLGEQYFGPGTRLTVT.

The gene calls are TRBV6-1 and TRBJ2-7; D not resolved. V lost 2 bases and J 4 bases, leaving 15 bases between the germline ends. The CDR3 sequence is 15 residues long. In germline, CDR1 is MNHNS, CDR2 SASEGT. The CDR3 region is CASSEQAHHSYEQYF. DNA for the CDR3: TGTGCCAGCAGTGAACAGGCCCACCACTCTTACGAGCAGTACTTC.

The chain uses TRBV30 and TRBJ1-2; no firm D call. CDR1 is GTSNPN, CDR2 SVGIG, per germline (reference sequence). V was clipped by 0 bases and J by 7 bases, with 12 bases between them. The CDR3 is 13 amino acids. CDR3 region: CAWSVTNFGGYTF. CDR3 DNA: TGTGCCTGGAGTGTAACCAACTTTGGTGGCTACACCTTC.

V is TRBV4-2 and J is TRBJ1-5, with D tentatively TRBD1 (6 bases). Germline assignment: CDR1 LGHNA and CDR2 YNFKEQ. The length of the CDR3 is 15 residues. V lost 1 base, J lost 7 bases, and 14 bases lay in between. CDR3 loop: CASSQGQQGHQPQHF. DNA of the CDR3: TGTGCCAGCAGCCAAGGCCAACAGGGACACCAGCCCCAGCATTTT.

This sequence joins TRBV13 and TRBJ2-2, with 10 bases aligning to TRBD2. Trimming cost V 5 bases and J 3 bases; bases outside gene matches: 12. CDR1 and CDR2 from the germline V gene are PRHDT and FYEKMQ (reference sequence). The length of the CDR3 is 18 residues. The CDR3 DNA follows: TGTGCCAGCAGCAAGCAGGTACTAGCGGGGCAATACACCGGGGAGCTGTTTTTT. It is translated as CASSKQVLAGQYTGELFF.

This clone came up a few times. The rearrangement joins TRBV2 to TRBJ1-4, with 10 bases lining up with TRBD1. The CDR3 has 12 amino acids. The germline V gene encodes CDR1 SNHLY and CDR2 FYNNEI. The CDR3 is CAPGTGVEKLFF. The CDR3 DNA follows: TGTGCTCCCGGGACAGGGGTAGAAAAACTGTTTTTT. Using reference TRBV2 and TRBJ1-4 for the parts outside the CDR3, the full variable domain is EPEVTQTPSHQVTQMGQEVILRCVPISNHLYFYWYRQILGQKVEFLVSFYNNEISEKSEIFDDQFSVERPDGSNFTLKIRSTKLEDSAMYFCAPGTGVEKLFFGSGTQLSVL.

This chain links TRBV10-3 with TRBJ2-7; 8 bases are shared with TRBD2. CDR3 size: 16 residues. V lost 2 bases and J lost 2; bases outside the gene matches: 8. Germline lookup yields CDR1 ENHRY and CDR2 SYGVKD. CDR3 residues: CAISEAPGLATYEQYF. DNA of the CDR3: TGTGCCATCAGTGAGGCCCCCGGACTAGCCACCTACGAGCAGTACTTC.